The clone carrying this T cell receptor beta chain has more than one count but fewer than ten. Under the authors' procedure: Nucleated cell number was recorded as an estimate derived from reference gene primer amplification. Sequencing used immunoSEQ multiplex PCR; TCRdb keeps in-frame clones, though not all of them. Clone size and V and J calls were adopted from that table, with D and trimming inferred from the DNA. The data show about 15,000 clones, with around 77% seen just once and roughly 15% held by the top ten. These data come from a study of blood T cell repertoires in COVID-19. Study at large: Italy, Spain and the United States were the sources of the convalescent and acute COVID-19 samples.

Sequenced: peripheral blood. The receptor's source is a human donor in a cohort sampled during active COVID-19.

This CDR3 is CASSDRYSNQPQHF. CDR3 in DNA: TGTGCCAGCAGTGACAGGTATAGCAATCAGCCCCAGCATTTT. The V call is TRBV27, the J call TRBJ1-5; tentative D call: TRBD1 (6 bases). Trimming took 5 bases from V and 0 from J, leaving 8 bases between them. The CDR3 contains 14 residues. Germline V gives CDR1 MNHEY, CDR2 SMNVEV (reference sequence).